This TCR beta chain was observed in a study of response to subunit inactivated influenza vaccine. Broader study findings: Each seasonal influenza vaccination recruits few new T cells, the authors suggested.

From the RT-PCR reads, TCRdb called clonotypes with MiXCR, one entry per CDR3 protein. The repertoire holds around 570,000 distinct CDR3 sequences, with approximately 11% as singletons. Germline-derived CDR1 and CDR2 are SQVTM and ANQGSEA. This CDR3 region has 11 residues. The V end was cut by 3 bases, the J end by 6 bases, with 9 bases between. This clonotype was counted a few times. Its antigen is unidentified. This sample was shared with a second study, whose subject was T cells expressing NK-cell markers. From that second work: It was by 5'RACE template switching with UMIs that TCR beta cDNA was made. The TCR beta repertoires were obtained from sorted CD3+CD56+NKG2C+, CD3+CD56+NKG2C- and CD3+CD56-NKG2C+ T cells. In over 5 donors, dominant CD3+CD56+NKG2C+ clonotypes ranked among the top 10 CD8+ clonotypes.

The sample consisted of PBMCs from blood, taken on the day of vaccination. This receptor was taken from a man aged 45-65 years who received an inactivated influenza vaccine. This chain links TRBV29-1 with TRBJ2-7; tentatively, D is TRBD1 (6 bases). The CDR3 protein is CSVDRGGEQYF. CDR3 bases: TGCAGCGTTGACAGAGGGGGCGAGCAGTACTTC.